This entry describes one T cell receptor (beta chain). V was clipped by 0 bases and J by 8 bases, with 6 bases between them. CDR1 and CDR2 (germline): SGHNT, YYREEE (reference sequence). This CDR3 has 12 residues. The data were obtained in a study of blood T cell repertoires in COVID-19. The data were produced by immunoSEQ multiplex PCR, yet TCRdb's version contains in-frame clones alone and is incomplete. The top ten clones hold approximately 4% of a sample with 150,000 or so clones, approximately 90% of them seen once. This TCR derives from a middle-aged woman who had been exposed to COVID-19. This rearrangement joins TRBV5-4 to TRBJ2-4, with a weak D call TRBD1 (6 bases). The sample comprised PBMCs or T cells enriched from blood (not recorded which). CDR3 protein: CASSLEGDIQYF. The CDR3 DNA sequence: TGTGCCAGCAGCTTGGAGGGGGACATTCAGTACTTC.